The clone carrying this T cell receptor beta chain appeared a single time. The antigen is undetermined. This sample is part of a study of untreated major depressive disorder. Clones were read by immunoSEQ multiplex PCR, and TCRdb kept only the in-frame ones, dropping some. This table has roughly 25,000 clones, roughly nine tenths appearing once. V was clipped by 2 bases and J by 3 bases, with 11 bases between them. The CDR3 sequence is 14 residues long. The V gene's germline CDR1 is SGHVS and CDR2 FQNEAQ. Study observations and caveats: CD4+ T cells from depressed patients used TRBV05-01 (Vbeta 5.1) more often than controls.

The receptor comes from a woman in her 30s with major depressive disorder. The gene calls are TRBV7-8 and TRBJ2-7; D possibly corresponds to TRBD2 (5 bases). The sample comprised CD4+ T cells from PBMCs. This chain's CDR3 is CASSLSWRNYEQYF. For the CDR3, the DNA is TGTGCCAGCAGCTTATCTTGGAGGAACTACGAGCAGTACTTC.